These 18 T cell receptor beta chains were all obtained from the same sample, sequenced in a study of cytomegalovirus exposure and HLA in healthy donors. The PCR used 60 Vbeta and 13 Jbeta primers. The data were produced by immunoSEQ multiplex PCR, yet TCRdb's version contains in-frame clones alone and is incomplete. Of fewer than 250,000 clones listed, almost 75% are singletons. Sequenced material: PBMCs. These TCRs come from a woman aged 25 to 39 in good health and CMV-seropositive.

This chain links TRBV4-1 with TRBJ2-5; D perhaps matches TRBD1 (5 bases). V was pared by 3 bases and J by 5 bases, with 16 bases between. Germline-derived CDR1 and CDR2 are MGHRA and YSYEKL. There are 15 residues in the CDR3. CDR3 nucleotide sequence: TGCGCCAGCAGCCACCCCCGGTTGGGGCGGGAGACCCAGTACTTC. Residues: CASSHPRLGRETQYF.

With respect to this clone: Mismatch with germline at one junction end may stem from a read error. This chain links TRBV4-2 with TRBJ2-7; 7 nucleotides agree with TRBD1. The CDR3 is 15 amino acids. CDR1 is LGHNA, CDR2 YNFKEQ, per germline. In DNA form, the CDR3 reads TGTGCCAGCAGCCAAGATAAGGGGGCACATTGTCCCCAATGGTTC. This translates into CASSQDKGAHCPQWF.

The chain combines TRBV5-1 with TRBJ2-1, with 14 nucleotides matching TRBD2. Looked up from germline, CDR1 is SGHRS and CDR2 is YFSETQ. With V trimmed by 4 bases and J by 7 bases, 7 bases remained unmatched. This CDR3 is built from 16 residues. This chain's CDR3 is CASSPGTSGSGNEQFF. The CDR3 region has the DNA TGCGCCAGCAGCCCCGGGACTAGCGGGAGTGGGAATGAGCAGTTCTTC.

The CDR3 DNA reads TGTGCCAGCAGTCCCTTAGCGGGTCCGTCCTACAATGAGCAGTTCTTC. This sequence encodes CASSPLAGPSYNEQFF. The chain is built from TRBV7-9 and TRBJ2-1; TRBD2 matches 7 bases. Trimming cost V 6 bases and J 1 base; bases outside gene matches: 9. This CDR3 has 16 amino acids. The germline V gene has CDR1 SEHNR and CDR2 FQNEAQ (reference sequence).

The J gene is TRBJ2-1, the V gene TRBV5-6; TRBD2 aligns across 8 bases. Germline V CDR1 and CDR2: SGHDT, YYEEEE. This CDR3 is 15 amino acids long. With V trimmed by 4 bases and J by 0 bases, 3 bases remained unmatched. The CDR3 DNA is TGTGCCAGCAGCGCCAGCGGGAGCTCCTACAATGAGCAGTTCTTC. It specifies CASSASGSSYNEQFF.

J is TRBJ2-3 and V is TRBV5-1; D is uncertain. CDR1 is SGHRS, CDR2 YFSETQ, per germline. The V end was cut by 0 bases, the J end by 3 bases, with 8 bases between. The CDR3 runs 14 residues. The DNA of the CDR3 is TGCGCCAGCAGCTTGGAAACAGCTACAGATACGCAGTATTTT. Its protein is CASSLETATDTQYF.

The chain combines TRBV7-2 with TRBJ2-5; 9 positions match TRBD2. The better agreement between TRBJ2-7 and the DNA end casts doubt on the J call. This CDR3 is built from 19 residues. CDR1 is SGHTA, CDR2 FQGNSA, per germline. CDR3 in DNA: TGTGCCAGCAGCTTTCCCGGGGGTAGTAGCGGGAGAAGAGGCTACGAGCAGTACTTC. It is translated as CASSFPGGSSGRRGYEQYF.

Only a few counts were recorded for this clone. This chain uses TRBV6-5 with TRBJ2-2; a possible D gene is TRBD2 (5 bases). Trimming shortened V by 2 bases and J by 1 base, and 11 bases separated the two germline ends. From germline, CDR1 is MNHEY and CDR2 SVGAGI. The CDR3 extends over 16 amino acids. CDR3 DNA: TGTGCCAGCAGTTACGGCGGGTCAGGGAACACCGGGGAGCTGTTTTTT. This translates into CASSYGGSGNTGELFF.

The chain employs TRBV6-5 and TRBJ1-1; no clear D. Germline V gene sequence: CDR1 MNHEY, CDR2 SVGAGI. The CDR3 has 14 amino acids. V lost 5 bases and J lost 3, with 13 bases in between. Here the CDR3 DNA reads TGTGCCAGCAGTGAATTGATTCAGTACACTGAAGCTTTCTTT. Amino acid sequence: CASSELIQYTEAFF.

In this sample, this clone turned up a few times. V and J are TRBV4-1 and TRBJ2-1; D may be TRBD2 (6 bases). The germline V gene encodes CDR1 MGHRA and CDR2 YSYEKL. The length of the CDR3 is 17 residues. V lost 4 bases and J lost 4, with 20 bases in between. The DNA of the CDR3 is TGCGCCAGCAGCCGACCTTACGGGGGAGAAAGGTACAATGAGCAGTTCTTC. Encoded protein: CASSRPYGGERYNEQFF.

The chain has TRBV21-1 and TRBJ2-7; the table gives TRBD2 as D, unverified against the DNA. TRBV21-1 is marked as a pseudogene. This CDR3 contains 17 residues. As DNA, the CDR3 is TGTGCCAGCAGCAAGCTCCACGGGACTACCGAAACCTACGAGCAGTACTTC. This translates into CASSKLHGTTETYEQYF.

This clone has just a few counts. The chain couples TRBV4-2 to TRBJ1-5; no reliable D call. The CDR3 has 15 residues. Germline assignment: CDR1 LGHNA and CDR2 YNFKEQ. V lost 3 bases and J lost 0, with 9 bases in between. The CDR3 DNA follows: TGTGCCAGCAGCCACAGGATGGATAGCAATCAGCCCCAGCATTTT. Translation gives CASSHRMDSNQPQHF.

At least ten counts were recorded for this clone. This chain uses TRBV15 with TRBJ2-7; TRBD2 might be the D (6 bases). There are 12 residues in the CDR3. Germline V gene data show CDR1 as LNHNV and CDR2 as YYDKDF (reference sequence). V dropped 5 bases and J dropped 1 base, with 6 bases sitting between them. The CDR3, as DNA: TGTGCCACCAGCGGGGGGTCCTACGAGCAGTACTTC. Protein product: CATSGGSYEQYF.

This clone was seen a handful of times. V and J are TRBV7-2 and TRBJ2-1, with D hard to call. The CDR3 is made up of 13 amino acids. Germline V gene sequence: CDR1 SGHTA, CDR2 FQGNSA. V shed 1 base and J shed 5 bases, with 6 bases lying between them. CDR3 protein: CASSLGHNNEQFF. The CDR3 DNA sequence: TGTGCCAGCAGCTTAGGGCACAACAATGAGCAGTTCTTC.

The chain joins TRBV7-9 to TRBJ2-1, with TRBD2 identical over 7 bases. CDR3 length equals 16 residues. Trimming at V came to 7 bases and at J to 4 bases, leaving 13 bases not matched to a gene. Germline CDR1 and CDR2: SEHNR and FQNEAQ (reference sequence). CDR3 nucleotides: TGTGCCAGCACCCCTTCAGCGGGGCTAGCTTACAATGAGCAGTTCTTC. It translates to CASTPSAGLAYNEQFF.

V usage is TRBV11-2 and J usage is TRBJ2-7; 10 positions match TRBD2. This CDR3 has 15 amino acids. V was pared by 2 bases and J by 7 bases, with 8 bases of the junction left unmatched. CDR1 and CDR2 from the germline V gene are SGHAT and FQNNGV. The CDR3 DNA follows: TGTGCCAGCAGCTTAAAGCGGGAGGGCCGTGGGGAGCAGTACTTC. Translation gives CASSLKREGRGEQYF.

This chain uses TRBV6-1 with TRBJ2-1, with a possible D match to TRBD2 (6 bases). CDR1 MNHNS and CDR2 SASEGT come from the germline V gene. With 2 bases removed from V and 4 bases from J, the gap between germline ends came to 21 bases. The CDR3 contains 18 residues. In DNA form, the CDR3 reads TGTGCCAGCAGTGAAAGGGTTGGACGGGCGGGACTTTACAATGAGCAGTTCTTC. Protein: CASSERVGRAGLYNEQFF.

As for this clone: This sample also contains other DNA sequences that code for the same CDR3. The chain employs TRBV9 and TRBJ2-5; TRBD2 agrees at 12 bases. The J call may be mistaken, given a closer DNA end match to TRBJ2-7. Per the germline V gene, CDR1 is SGDLS and CDR2 is YYNGEE. The CDR3 extends over 15 amino acids. CDR3 nucleotides: TGTGCCAGCAGCGTCGGACTAGCGGGGACCTACGAGCAGTACTTC. It specifies CASSVGLAGTYEQYF.